The clone carrying this TCR beta chain has only a few counts. Its target is unknown. This sample stems from a study of beta chain features in type 1 diabetes. General study results and limits: Patients with type 1 diabetes carried fewer insertions and had more deletions at their VDJ junctions. Healthy donors had naive, central memory and Treg TCRB repertoires that appeared less similar than those seen among patients. PCR might favor shorter templates, but any such skew would affect patients and controls equally.

Every bit of the isolated RNA underwent reverse transcription, so sequencing read expressed TCRB transcripts. It was found that naive, central memory and regulatory T cell samples averaged around 3.8 million reads. Measured with immunoSEQ multiplex PCR; TCRdb has only the in-frame clones, and not every one. Of 390,000 or so clones listed, about 15% were seen once; the top ten hold around 0.039%. Trimming stripped 6 bases from V and 6 bases from J, with 17 bases between. CDR1 and CDR2 (germline): MNHEY, SVGAGI. This CDR3 is built from 14 residues. The sequenced sample was naive CD4+ T cells from blood. The sequence was obtained from a man aged 30 to 45 in good health. The J gene is TRBJ1-2, the V gene TRBV6-5; no clear D. The CDR3 DNA sequence: TGTGCCAGCAGCCAGGACCCTTGGAGAGATGGCTACACCTTC. This sequence encodes CASSQDPWRDGYTF.